The 8 T cell receptor beta chains given below trace back to one sample, sequenced in a study of monozygotic twins with cystic fibrosis (dated by TCRdb to 2020 to 2022). Library method: the immunoSEQ multiplex PCR assay. TCRdb limited this immuneACCESS table to in-frame rearrangements with V and J called. A share of clones is missing; checked studies link under half to unresolved V genes, and the rest is unexplained. The sample table records about 32,000 clones; approximately 92% of these occur just once. The ten largest account for approximately 1% of the sample. The sequenced material came from blood. The receptors were sampled from a girl aged 2 to 9 with cystic fibrosis.

The genes are TRBV7-8 and TRBJ2-5; D may be TRBD2 (7 bases). Trimming removed 4 bases from V and 1 base from J, with 10 bases in between. The germline V gene encodes CDR1 SGHVS and CDR2 FQNEAQ. The CDR3 has 14 residues. The DNA of the CDR3 is TGTGCCAGCAGCTCCGCGGGGGCCCAAGAGACCCAGTACTTC. Protein sequence: CASSSAGAQETQYF.

V is TRBV5-1 and J is TRBJ2-7, with D possibly TRBD1 on 7 matching bases. Trimming removed 1 base from V and 5 bases from J, with 22 bases in between. The CDR3 covers 17 residues. The germline V gene encodes CDR1 SGHRS and CDR2 YFSETQ. CDR3 in DNA: TGCGCCAGCAGCTTGAAGGAATCGAAGGAGGGGGCCCACGAGCAGTACTTC. Residues: CASSLKESKEGAHEQYF.

This clone was observed a single time. The rearrangement links TRBV13 to TRBJ1-1; D possibly corresponds to TRBD1 (6 bases). CDR1 is PRHDT and CDR2 is FYEKMQ in the germline V gene (reference sequence). The V gene lost 3 bases and the J gene lost 0 bases, with 8 bases spanning the gap. This CDR3 has 14 residues. CDR3 nucleotides: TGTGCCAGCAGCTTTACAGGGATGAACACTGAAGCTTTCTTT. The encoded protein is CASSFTGMNTEAFF.

The chain joins TRBV7-8 to TRBJ2-5; D remains unclear. Germline lookup yields CDR1 SGHVS and CDR2 FQNEAQ. The CDR3 is 17 residues long. V dropped 1 base and J dropped 3 bases, with 18 bases sitting between them. The CDR3 sequence: CASSLVGRPLRKETQYF. DNA for the CDR3: TGTGCCAGCAGCTTAGTGGGCCGGCCTTTACGAAAAGAGACCCAGTACTTC. Looking up the rest from reference TRBV7-8 and TRBJ2-5 gives the full variable domain: GAGVSQSPRYKVAKRGQDVALRCDPISGHVSLFWYQQALGQGPEFLTYFQNEAQLDKSGLPSDRFFAERPEGSVSTLKIQRTQQEDSAVYLCASSLVGRPLRKETQYFGPGTRLLVL.

This clone was counted between two and nine times. The chain carries TRBV6-1 and TRBJ1-3; D is unclear. The V gene's germline CDR1 is MNHNS and CDR2 SASEGT. This CDR3 has 16 amino acids. Trimming cost V 2 bases and J 10 bases, with 21 bases left between them. CDR3 in amino acids: CASSERLADSRGTIYF. CDR3 sequence (DNA): TGTGCCAGCAGTGAACGACTCGCTGACTCGCGAGGGACCATATATTTT.

The rearrangement links TRBV30 to TRBJ2-3; 8 nucleotides agree with TRBD2. CDR3 length: 14 residues. The V gene's germline CDR1 is GTSNPN and CDR2 SVGIG (reference sequence). V lost 1 base, J lost 6 bases, and 6 bases stayed unmatched. DNA for the CDR3: TGTGCCTGGAGTGGGGGACTAGTAATGGATACGCAGTATTTT. Translating gives CAWSGGLVMDTQYF.

The chain couples TRBV28 to TRBJ2-1; TRBD2 matches at 8 bases. This CDR3 is built from 14 residues. The ends lost 5 bases at V and 6 bases at J; junction bases unmatched: 6. CDR1 and CDR2 from the germline V gene are MDHEN and SYDVKM. The CDR3 spells CASSPGLVGNEQFF. The CDR3 DNA reads as TGTGCCAGCAGTCCGGGACTAGTAGGCAATGAGCAGTTCTTC. Looking up the rest from reference TRBV28 and TRBJ2-1 gives the full variable domain: DVKVTQSSRYLVKRTGEKVFLECVQDMDHENMFWYRQDPGLGLRLIYFSYDVKMKEKGDIPEGYSVSREKKERFSLILESASTNQTSMYLCASSPGLVGNEQFFGPGTRLTVL.

The chain combines TRBV19 with TRBJ2-5, with 7 nucleotides matching TRBD1. CDR3 length: 15 amino acids. The ends lost 5 bases at V and 5 bases at J; junction bases unmatched: 11. Germline V CDR1 and CDR2: LNHDA, SQIVND (reference sequence). For the CDR3, the DNA is TGTGCCAGTAGTCAACAGGGGAGTATGTCGGAGACCCAGTACTTC. It codes for CASSQQGSMSETQYF. Variable domain in full (rest from reference TRBV19 and TRBJ2-5): DGGITQSPKYLFRKEGQNVTLSCEQNLNHDAMYWYRQDPGQGLRLIYYSQIVNDFQKGDIAEGYSVSREKKESFPLTVTSAQKNPTAFYLCASSQQGSMSETQYFGPGTRLLVL.